The T cell receptor (beta chain) described here comes from a study of monozygotic twins with inflammatory bowel disease. Study-wide findings and caveats: Using the inverse Simpson index, IBD patients had lower TCRbeta diversity than healthy co-twins. No repertoire similarity difference was seen between concordant and discordant twins; power was possibly limited.

The authors used around 3,500 ng of total RNA per TCR library. Template switching added UMIs carrying a 6-nucleotide sample barcode. TCRdb re-called the 5' RACE reads, yielding one record per CDR3 amino acid sequence without DNA. The table lists around 400,000 distinct CDR3 sequences. A remark on this clonotype: The antigen is unknown.

The sequenced sample was blood. The clonotype originates from a human donor with ulcerative colitis or Crohn's disease, or a healthy co-twin of an affected twin (not recorded which).

CDR3: CASSPQQGVEAFF. This sequence joins TRBV18 and TRBJ1-1; TCRdb returns TRBD1, unconfirmable since there is no DNA. Germline V gene data show CDR1 as KGHSH and CDR2 as LQKENI. CDR3 length equals 13 residues.